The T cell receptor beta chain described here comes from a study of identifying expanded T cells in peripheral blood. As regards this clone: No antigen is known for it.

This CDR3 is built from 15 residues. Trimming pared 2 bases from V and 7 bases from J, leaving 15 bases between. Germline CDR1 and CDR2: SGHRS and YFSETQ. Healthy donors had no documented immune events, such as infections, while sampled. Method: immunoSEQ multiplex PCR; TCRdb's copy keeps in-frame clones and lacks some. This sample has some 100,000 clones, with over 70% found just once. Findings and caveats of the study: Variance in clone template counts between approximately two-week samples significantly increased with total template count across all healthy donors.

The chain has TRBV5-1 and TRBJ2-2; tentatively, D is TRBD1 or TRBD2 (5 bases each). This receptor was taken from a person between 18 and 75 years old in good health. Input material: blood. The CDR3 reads CASSFPGTAGGELFF. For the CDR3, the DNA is TGCGCCAGCAGCTTTCCTGGGACGGCCGGCGGGGAGCTGTTTTTT.